This T cell receptor beta chain was identified in a study of tumor-infiltrating lymphocytes in primary liver carcinoma. Study information: Sample counts of productive TCRbeta reads spanned roughly 3.65 to 8 million; these counts were similar across tissue types.

The CDR3 runs to 13 residues. The germline gives CDR1 MNHEY, CDR2 SVGAGI. A remark on this clonotype: Possible read error: a much larger clone is one base away.

The authors made TCR beta cDNA from 450 to 600 ng total RNA with a constant-region primer. Sequencing libraries for TCR beta derived from three nested multiplex PCR rounds that used slightly modified ARM-PCR. Amplification in the first two PCR rounds was performed using TRBV1-TRBV30 forward primers and a C-beta reverse primer for 10 cycles each. TCRdb reanalysed the multiplex PCR reads using MiXCR and keeps one entry per CDR3 protein. The sample lists about 310,000 distinct CDR3 sequences, 50% to 60% occurring once. Germline DNA was extracted alongside blood RNA, which was obtained from unsorted whole blood.

This sequence originates from a woman in her twenties or thirties with primary liver carcinoma and hepatitis B virus infection. This rearrangement joins TRBV6-5 to TRBJ2-3, with unresolved D. Source material: peripheral blood. The CDR3 region has the DNA TGTGCCAGCAGTTACTCAGGCACAGAAACGCAGTATTTT. It yields the protein CASSYSGTETQYF.